The entry that follows covers one T cell receptor beta chain sequence. V was shortened by 0 bases and J by 7 bases, with 14 bases between the two germline ends. From germline, CDR1 is GTSNPN and CDR2 SVGIG (reference sequence). The CDR3 is 14 amino acids. The protocol was immunoSEQ multiplex PCR, while the TCRdb copy is restricted to in-frame clones and leaves out a portion. The sample records 100,000 to 120,000 clones, around 87% being singletons. The data derive from a study of Tregs in tolerant kidney transplant recipients. The rearrangement links TRBV30 to TRBJ2-3; possibly TRBD2 for D (5 bases). The source is a human donor who received a combined kidney and bone marrow transplant. Material: CD4+ T cells from blood, obtained before the transplant. CDR3 region: CAWSVRGPKNTQYF. The CDR3 nucleotides read TGTGCCTGGAGTGTACGGGGTCCCAAGAATACGCAGTATTTT.